The 26 T cell receptor beta chains below were found in one sample sequenced in a study of blood T cell repertoires in COVID-19. Measured with immunoSEQ multiplex PCR; TCRdb has only the in-frame clones, and not every one. The sample lists some 50,000 clones, roughly 84% occurring once. The sequencing sample was made of peripheral blood. These receptors originate from a man aged 70-80 years with acute or convalescent COVID-19.

The genes are TRBV28 and TRBJ2-1, with TRBD2 matching 7 bases. The CDR3 covers 14 residues. The trim removed 9 bases at V and 9 bases at J, leaving 14 bases unmatched. Germline V gives CDR1 MDHEN, CDR2 SYDVKM. The CDR3: CASLLAGEGGEQFF. The CDR3 DNA reads as TGTGCCAGTCTTTTGGCGGGGGAAGGAGGTGAGCAGTTCTTC.

The chain carries TRBV19 and TRBJ2-5, with D possibly being TRBD2 (6 bases). The V gene lost 1 base and the J gene lost 3 bases, with 12 bases spanning the gap. Germline assignment: CDR1 LNHDA and CDR2 SQIVND (reference sequence). The CDR3 extends over 15 amino acids. The CDR3 loop is CASSIGRADKETQYF. CDR3 sequence (DNA): TGTGCCAGTAGTATAGGGAGGGCCGATAAAGAGACCCAGTACTTC.

The chain is built from TRBV5-6 and TRBJ1-1; D not resolved. Germline V gene data show CDR1 as SGHDT and CDR2 as YYEEEE. V lost 3 bases to trimming and J lost 4 bases, with 16 bases between them. This CDR3 region has 15 residues. The CDR3, as DNA: TGTGCCAGCAGCTCGCCATTGCTGGAGCCCACTGAAGCTTTCTTT. Encoded protein: CASSSPLLEPTEAFF.

This clone was counted a few times. The CDR3 loop is CASSLVAFADTQYF. For the CDR3, the DNA is TGCGCCAGCAGCTTGGTAGCGTTCGCAGATACGCAGTATTTT. This sequence joins TRBV5-1 and TRBJ2-3, with D perhaps TRBD2 (5 bases). Germline CDR1 reads SGHRS; CDR2 reads YFSETQ. Trimming stripped 0 bases from V and 4 bases from J, with 9 bases between. This CDR3 region has 14 residues.

The CDR3 DNA reads TGTGCCAGCAGCCAAAACAGGGGTGGGGAAAAACTGTTTTTT. Protein sequence: CASSQNRGGEKLFF. The gene calls are TRBV7-2 and TRBJ1-4, with 7 bases fitting TRBD1. CDR1 and CDR2 from the germline V gene are SGHTA and FQGNSA. Trimming cost V 5 bases and J 8 bases; bases outside gene matches: 8. The CDR3 totals 14 residues. The complete variable domain, with remaining parts taken from reference TRBV7-2 and TRBJ1-4, reads GAGVSQSPSNKVTEKGKDVELRCDPISGHTALYWYRQSLGQGLEFLIYFQGNSAPDKSGLPSDRFSAERTGGSVSTLTIQRTQQEDSAVYLCASSQNRGGEKLFFGSGTQLSVL.

The rearrangement links TRBV7-9 to TRBJ2-5; D call uncertain. Trimming took off 1 base at V and 6 bases at J, with 12 bases between the two ends. From germline, CDR1 is SEHNR and CDR2 FQNEAQ (reference sequence). The CDR3 extends over 14 amino acids. CDR3 region: CASSLDPGVKTQYF. CDR3 coding DNA: TGTGCCAGCAGCTTAGATCCCGGAGTAAAGACCCAGTACTTC.

This sequence joins TRBV7-9 and TRBJ2-7; 9 positions match TRBD1. CDR3 size: 15 residues. After removal of 2 bases from V and 3 bases from J, the junction contained 5 bases not matched to a gene. Germline loops: CDR1 SEHNR, CDR2 FQNEAQ (reference sequence). The CDR3 reads CASSLTGGPDYEQYF. For the CDR3, the DNA is TGTGCCAGCAGCTTAACAGGGGGCCCAGACTACGAGCAGTACTTC.

This chain uses TRBV7-7 with TRBJ1-4; D may be TRBD1 (6 bases). There are 16 residues in the CDR3. Germline CDR1 is SSHAT and CDR2 is FNYEAQ (reference sequence). The V and J ends lost 1 base and 8 bases respectively, with 17 bases between them. The CDR3 sequence: CASSLEGQGSREKLFF. The DNA for the CDR3 is TGTGCCAGCAGCTTAGAGGGGCAGGGGTCAAGGGAAAAACTGTTTTTT.

The rearrangement uses TRBV2 and TRBJ1-1, with D maybe TRBD1 (6 bases). V was trimmed by 5 bases and J by 5 bases, leaving 15 bases between them. The germline gives CDR1 SNHLY, CDR2 FYNNEI. This CDR3 contains 14 residues. CDR3 bases: TGTGCCAGCAGTTCGGACCCAGGGGTGACTGAAGCTTTCTTT. This encodes CASSSDPGVTEAFF.

In its sample, this clone was seen once. Here the CDR3 reads CASSEFLAAGELFF. The CDR3 coding sequence is TGTGCCAGCAGTGAGTTTCTAGCAGCCGGGGAGCTGTTTTTT. The chain carries TRBV2 and TRBJ2-2, with D tentatively TRBD2 (5 bases). Between the trimmed V and J ends, which lost 3 bases and 6 bases, there was a span of 11 bases. CDR1 and CDR2 from the germline V gene are SNHLY and FYNNEI. The CDR3 is 14 amino acids.

The J gene is TRBJ2-1, the V gene TRBV5-1, with 11 nucleotides matching TRBD2. Losses at the gene ends were 4 bases for V and 6 bases for J; bases not matched to a gene: 6. Looked up from germline, CDR1 is SGHRS and CDR2 is YFSETQ. The CDR3 is made up of 15 amino acids. CDR3 nucleotides: TGCGCCAGCAGCCCGACTAGCGGGATCCGCAATGAGCAGTTCTTC. Its protein product is CASSPTSGIRNEQFF.

This clone occurred a few times. The chain employs TRBV19 and TRBJ1-1; D not certain. Deletions cut 3 bases from V and 1 base from J, with 9 bases between. This CDR3 is built from 14 residues. The V gene's germline CDR1 is LNHDA and CDR2 SQIVND (reference sequence). The CDR3 reads CASSIQVTNTEAFF. The CDR3 DNA reads TGTGCCAGTAGTATCCAGGTTACGAACACTGAAGCTTTCTTT.

V is TRBV7-2 and J is TRBJ1-6, with TRBD1 as a possible D gene (6 bases). Germline lookup yields CDR1 SGHTA and CDR2 FQGNSA. The CDR3 is 15 amino acids. With 4 bases removed from V and 7 bases from J, the gap between germline ends came to 14 bases. In DNA form, the CDR3 reads TGTGCCAGCAGCTCCTTCCCGGGGACAAATTCACCCCTCCACTTT. Its protein is CASSSFPGTNSPLHF.

CDR3 coding DNA: TGTGCCAGCAGCTTAGCGGGAGTTAGTGGCGAGCAGTACTTC. It translates to CASSLAGVSGEQYF. The chain employs TRBV9 and TRBJ2-7, with TRBD2 matching over 9 bases. The CDR3 spans 14 residues. Germline CDR1 and CDR2: SGDLS and YYNGEE. V was clipped by 4 bases and J by 6 bases; unmatched bases: 8.

V and J are TRBV7-9 and TRBJ2-7; perhaps TRBD1 as D (6 bases). Trimming removed 7 bases at V and 4 bases at J, with 17 bases between. The V gene's germline CDR1 is SEHNR and CDR2 FQNEAQ (reference sequence). The CDR3 is 14 amino acids. The CDR3 loop reads CASNRDTSFYEQYF. The CDR3, as DNA: TGTGCCAGCAACCGGGACACTTCCTTTTACGAGCAGTACTTC.

The V gene is TRBV5-5, the J gene TRBJ1-1, with TRBD1 identical over 7 bases. Germline-derived CDR1 and CDR2 are SGHKS and YYEKEE (reference sequence). The CDR3 totals 14 residues. V lost 4 bases to trimming and J lost 1 base; unmatched junction nucleotides: 4. CDR3 sequence reads: CASSEGQWNTEAFF. In nucleotides, the CDR3 is TGTGCCAGCAGCGAGGGACAGTGGAACACTGAAGCTTTCTTT.

This chain joins TRBV18 and TRBJ2-7, with 8 bases that match TRBD2. V gave up 6 bases and J gave up 1 base; unmatched junction bases: 11. The CDR3 spans 16 residues. Germline values: CDR1 KGHSH, CDR2 LQKENI. CDR3 amino acids: CASSLSGGSNSYEQYF. DNA for the CDR3: TGTGCCAGCTCCCTATCGGGGGGGTCAAATTCCTACGAGCAGTACTTC. The entire variable domain, with the rest obtained from reference TRBV18 and TRBJ2-7, is as follows: NAGVMQNPRHLVRRRGQEARLRCSPMKGHSHVYWYRQLPEEGLKFMVYLQKENIIDESGMPKERFSAEFPKEGPSILRIQQVVRGDSAAYFCASSLSGGSNSYEQYFGPGTRLTVT.

The CDR3 here is CASSPTGVTSGSSYNEQFF. CDR3 DNA: TGTGCCAGTAGTCCCACAGGGGTAACTAGCGGAAGCTCCTACAATGAGCAGTTCTTC. The chain couples TRBV19 to TRBJ2-1, with D possibly matching TRBD2 (8 bases). The CDR3 spans 19 residues. Trimming shortened V by 5 bases and J by 0 bases, and 23 bases separated the two germline ends. CDR1 and CDR2 from the germline V gene are LNHDA and SQIVND (reference sequence).

This rearrangement joins TRBV19 to TRBJ2-7; D might be TRBD2 (6 bases). The germline V and J ends were trimmed by 3 bases and 4 bases, with 7 bases remaining between them. The CDR3 has 12 residues. CDR1 and CDR2 from the germline V gene are LNHDA and SQIVND (reference sequence). CDR3 nucleotide sequence: TGTGCCAGTAGTATGAGCGGGTACGAGCAGTACTTC. As protein: CASSMSGYEQYF.

This chain joins TRBV7-2 and TRBJ1-2; maybe TRBD1 (5 bases). The length of the CDR3 is 15 residues. V lost 5 bases and J lost 5, with 18 bases in between. Germline V gene lookup returns CDR1 SGHTA and CDR2 FQGNSA. The CDR3 sequence: CASSPGSGDPYGYTF. The CDR3 nucleotides are TGTGCCAGCAGCCCTGGTTCGGGGGACCCTTATGGCTACACCTTC.

CDR3 coding DNA: TGTGCCAGCACCCGGTACGAGGACACTGAAGCTTTCTTT. It specifies CASTRYEDTEAFF. The V call is TRBV6-5, the J call TRBJ1-1; D unclear. This CDR3 spans 13 amino acids. Germline CDR1 MNHEY, CDR2 SVGAGI. V dropped 7 bases and J dropped 3 bases, with 12 bases sitting between them.

The rearrangement uses TRBV5-1 and TRBJ2-7; 12 bases align to TRBD2. V trimming: 1 base; J trimming: 4 bases; junction bases outside the gene matches: 9. The V gene's germline CDR1 is SGHRS and CDR2 YFSETQ. This CDR3 has 17 amino acids. The CDR3 loop reads CASSLRPSGRAEYEQYF. The CDR3, as DNA: TGCGCCAGCAGCTTGAGGCCTAGCGGGAGGGCCGAATACGAGCAGTACTTC.

This rearrangement joins TRBV19 to TRBJ1-6; no clear D. Trimming shortened V by 6 bases and J by 0 bases, and 12 bases separated the two germline ends. This CDR3 has 16 amino acids. The germline V gene encodes CDR1 LNHDA and CDR2 SQIVND (reference sequence). The CDR3 nucleotides read TGTGCCAGTAGCCCAGACCGGAGCTCCTATAATTCACCCCTCCACTTT. It codes for CASSPDRSSYNSPLHF.

V is TRBV9 and J is TRBJ1-1; unclear D gene. The CDR3 covers 12 residues. The V and J ends lost 0 bases and 6 bases respectively, with 6 bases between them. Germline lookup yields CDR1 SGDLS and CDR2 YYNGEE. CDR3 DNA sequence: TGTGCCAGCAGCGTAGTTGTCGCTGAAGCTTTCTTT. Translation: CASSVVVAEAFF.

The chain uses TRBV25-1 and TRBJ1-2, with D tentatively TRBD1 (5 bases). V lost 2 bases, J lost 7 bases, and 11 bases lay in between. This CDR3 is built from 13 residues. Germline CDR1 reads MGHDK; CDR2 reads SYGVNS. CDR3 nucleotide sequence: TGTGCCAGCAGTGAAAGCAGGGTACCTGGCTACACCTTC. Translated, it gives CASSESRVPGYTF.

This clone was counted only a few times. The chain has TRBV5-1 and TRBJ1-1; 9 bases are a match to TRBD1. CDR1 is SGHRS and CDR2 is YFSETQ in the germline V gene. The CDR3 sequence is 13 residues long. With 4 bases clipped from V and 11 bases from J, the junction kept 9 bases outside the gene matches. The CDR3 DNA is TGCGCCAGCAGCCAGGGACAGGGAGTAGATGCTTTCTTT. Protein sequence: CASSQGQGVDAFF. Variable domain in full (rest from reference TRBV5-1 and TRBJ1-1): KAGVTQTPRYLIKTRGQQVTLSCSPISGHRSVSWYQQTPGQGLQFLFEYFSETQRNKGNFPGRFSGRQFSNSRSEMNVSTLELGDSALYLCASSQGQGVDAFFGQGTRLTVV.